This T cell receptor (beta chain) was found in a study of graft-versus-host responses after intestinal transplantation. Broader study findings: Graft-donor T cell macrochimerism coincided with high graft-versus-host to host-versus-graft clonal ratios in allografts. The study associated peak circulating GvH clone levels with early post-transplant HvG declines. The authors found GvH clones in recipient marrow, some appearing first in ileum or blood.

Worth noting for this clone: What it binds is not known.

TCRdb's table, derived via immunoSEQ multiplex PCR, lists solely in-frame clones and lacks some. The table has 150,000 or so clones, around nine tenths seen once. This CDR3 has 17 amino acids. Germline V lookup: CDR1 SGHRS, CDR2 YFSETQ. The TCR was taken from a human donor who received an intestinal transplant. The material was unstimulated CD4+ T cells sorted from spleen or lymph node cells, obtained before intestinal transplant. The chain employs TRBV5-1 and TRBJ2-5; possible D gene TRBD1, 5 bases. The J call may be incorrect, as the DNA end agrees better with TRBJ2-7. CDR3 loop: CASSLAQLTDRSYEQYF. CDR3 sequence (DNA): TGCGCCAGCAGCTTGGCCCAGCTCACCGACAGATCCTACGAGCAGTACTTC.